The present TCR beta chain was sequenced within a study of T cells in severe cutaneous drug reactions. Study-level background: Blister fluids or cells and PBMC were collected from patients in acute or recovery stage. Study-wide results and caveats: Carbamazepine-induced Stevens-Johnson syndrome or toxic epidermal necrolysis patients showed strongly raised TRBV12-4, 30% to 40% in blister cells and roughly 5% in PBMC. One public TCRbeta CDR3 appeared in all seven blister samples, averaging about 15%.

Bulk and single-cell libraries used iRepertoire multiplex PCR with TCR subtype-specific primers. TCRdb re-called the multiplex PCR reads; one entry per CDR3 protein, DNA not given. This listing includes over 1,500 distinct CDR3 sequences. Germline-derived CDR1 and CDR2 are SGHRS and YFSETQ. CDR3 length: 15 amino acids. Sequenced patients had Stevens-Johnson syndrome or toxic epidermal necrolysis caused by carbamazepine. Four or five Han Chinese and about six European CBZ-SJS/TEN patients gave blood repertoires. In terms of frequency, this clonotype is medium-sized (0.01 to 0.1%). Antigen: not known. Sequencing was performed on PBMCs. This clonotype originated in a human donor with Stevens-Johnson syndrome, a severe cutaneous drug reaction. This chain links TRBV5-1 with TRBJ2-5; the TCRdb D gene call, TRBD2, has no DNA to confirm it. This CDR3 reads CASSLGTSGQETQYF.